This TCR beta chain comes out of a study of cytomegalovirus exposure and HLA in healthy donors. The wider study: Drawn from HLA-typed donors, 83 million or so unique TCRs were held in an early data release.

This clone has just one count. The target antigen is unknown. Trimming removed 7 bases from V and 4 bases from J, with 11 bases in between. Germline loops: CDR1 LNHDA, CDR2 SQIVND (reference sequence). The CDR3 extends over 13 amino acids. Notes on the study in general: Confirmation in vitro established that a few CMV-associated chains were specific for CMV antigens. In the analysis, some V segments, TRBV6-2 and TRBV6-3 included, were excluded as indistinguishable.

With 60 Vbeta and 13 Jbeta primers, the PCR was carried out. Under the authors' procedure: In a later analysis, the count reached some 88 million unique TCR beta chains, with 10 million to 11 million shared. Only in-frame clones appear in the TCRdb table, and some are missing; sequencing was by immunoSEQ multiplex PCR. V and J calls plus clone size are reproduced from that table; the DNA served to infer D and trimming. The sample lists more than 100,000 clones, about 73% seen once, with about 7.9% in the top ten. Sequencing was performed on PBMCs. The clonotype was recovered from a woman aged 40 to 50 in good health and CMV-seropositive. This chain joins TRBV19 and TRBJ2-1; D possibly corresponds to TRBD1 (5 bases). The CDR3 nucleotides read TGTGCCAGTACCCCTAACAGGTACAATGAGCAGTTCTTC. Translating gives CASTPNRYNEQFF.